The rows below give T cell receptor beta chains drawn from one sample of a study of patients and donors after allogeneic stem cell transplantation. TCRdb independently ran MiXCR on the RT-PCR reads; one entry per CDR3 protein. Counted here are about 160,000 distinct CDR3 sequences, about a third occurring once; the ten biggest clones make up roughly 52%. Sequenced input: blood, either unsorted or a sorted T cell fraction (not recorded which). Receptors originate from a human donor who was either an allogeneic HSCT recipient or a stem cell or donor lymphocyte infusion donor (not recorded which). It is not recorded whose cells these are; they may come from a transplant donor. CDR3s leave out the opening cysteine and the closing phenylalanine or tryptophan. Fields, in order: J gene, V gene, CDR3 protein.

j_call: TRBJ2-3; v_call: TRBV20-1; cdr3_aa: SATPHVTDTQY
j_call: TRBJ1-1; v_call: TRBV6-6; cdr3_aa: ASSYSMGVANTEAF
j_call: TRBJ2-2; v_call: TRBV12-3/TRBV12-4; cdr3_aa: ASSSTFERGAAGELF
j_call: TRBJ2-7; v_call: TRBV12-3/TRBV12-4; cdr3_aa: ASSWGNIDYEQY
j_call: TRBJ1-6; v_call: TRBV12-3/TRBV12-4; cdr3_aa: ASSVGTGGVNSPLH
j_call: TRBJ2-1; v_call: TRBV28; cdr3_aa: ASSFRLASSYNEQF
j_call: TRBJ2-3; v_call: TRBV28; cdr3_aa: ASSLEGEHTDTQY
j_call: TRBJ2-3; v_call: TRBV6-1; cdr3_aa: ASSRTSGGPTDTQY
j_call: TRBJ1-4; v_call: TRBV9; cdr3_aa: ASSVTATNEKLF
j_call: TRBJ1-5; v_call: TRBV5-1; cdr3_aa: ASSLGDRSNQPQH